What follows is one T cell receptor (beta chain) and its context. The antigen remains undetermined. Per germline, CDR1 LGHNA and CDR2 YSLEER. Trimming removed 4 bases from V and 4 bases from J; junction bases left unmatched: 9. CDR3 length equals 15 residues. The record originates from a study of blood T cells in healthy people across ages. Study observations and caveats: Estimates of diversity drawn from one million T cells were considered underestimates.

A J-beta primer mix and a sample-barcoded 5' primer were used in a second PCR of about 7 to 11 cycles. Samples each returned at least 3 million CDR3-containing paired-end reads. TCRdb analysed the 5' RACE reads with MiXCR anew, one entry per CDR3 protein. The sample yields about 540,000 distinct CDR3 sequences, under 30% seen once. This sample also belongs to another study, concerning T cells of mothers and their children. From that study: From each mother came over 8.5 million TCR beta CDR3 reads, and from each child came 3 million to 3.5 million.

The J gene is TRBJ2-7, the V gene TRBV4-3, with 8 bases that match TRBD1. The receptor was isolated from a boy between 10 and 17 years old in good health. The sample was blood. The CDR3 nucleotides are TGCGCCAGCAGCCCGGACCGACAGGGGTGGTACGAGCAGTACTTC. This translates into CASSPDRQGWYEQYF.